This T cell receptor (beta chain) was identified during a study of human T cells and chemical hapten exposure. Study as a whole: Patients' scalps got diphenylcyclopropenone weekly throughout the approximately 26-week study. Findings and limits, study-wide: Expanded TCRs formed significantly more large CDR3 similarity clusters than controls. In the PT1 data, expanded TCR counts showed a positive correlation with patch test score. Sensitization with DPC brought no change to TCRs above 1 in 1000 in frequency.

This CDR3 has 14 amino acids. CDR1 is MNHEY, CDR2 SMNVEV, per germline (reference sequence). V was shortened by 2 bases and J by 3 bases, with 11 bases between the two germline ends. At least ten counts were recorded for this clonotype. Its antigen remains unknown. Noted time point: patch test 3, about 24 weeks after DPC sensitization. Treatment indicated: therapeutic diphenylcyclopropenone sensitization with weekly scalp DPC. MiXCR, run by TCRdb on the RACE reads, gives a single entry per CDR3 protein. The repertoire holds about 30,000 distinct CDR3 sequences, with about 5.6% as singletons. This chain joins TRBV27 and TRBJ2-7; the D is unclear. The material sequenced was whole blood, taken in connection with sensitization to the hapten diphenylcyclopropenone (DPC). This TCR derives from a man aged 25-45 years with alopecia areata. Some clones in this sample may be carry-over from other donors' samples. CDR3 sequence: CASSLQSMVYEQYF. CDR3 nucleotide sequence: TGTGCCAGCAGTTTACAGAGTATGGTCTACGAGCAGTACTTC.